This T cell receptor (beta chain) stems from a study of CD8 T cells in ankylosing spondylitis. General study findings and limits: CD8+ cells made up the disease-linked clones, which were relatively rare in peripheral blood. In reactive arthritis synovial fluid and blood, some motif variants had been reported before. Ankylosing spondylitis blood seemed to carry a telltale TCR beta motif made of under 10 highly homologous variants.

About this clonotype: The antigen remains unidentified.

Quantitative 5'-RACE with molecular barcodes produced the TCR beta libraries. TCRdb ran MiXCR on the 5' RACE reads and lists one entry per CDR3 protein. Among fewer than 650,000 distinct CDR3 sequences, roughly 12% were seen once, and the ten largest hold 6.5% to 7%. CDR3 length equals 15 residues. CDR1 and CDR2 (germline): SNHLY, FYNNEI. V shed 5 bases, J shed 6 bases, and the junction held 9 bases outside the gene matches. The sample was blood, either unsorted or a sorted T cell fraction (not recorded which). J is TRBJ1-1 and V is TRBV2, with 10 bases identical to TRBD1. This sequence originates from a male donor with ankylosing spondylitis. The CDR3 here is CASSRAGQGSAEAFF. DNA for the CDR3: TGTGCCAGCAGTAGAGCGGGACAGGGGTCCGCTGAAGCTTTCTTT.